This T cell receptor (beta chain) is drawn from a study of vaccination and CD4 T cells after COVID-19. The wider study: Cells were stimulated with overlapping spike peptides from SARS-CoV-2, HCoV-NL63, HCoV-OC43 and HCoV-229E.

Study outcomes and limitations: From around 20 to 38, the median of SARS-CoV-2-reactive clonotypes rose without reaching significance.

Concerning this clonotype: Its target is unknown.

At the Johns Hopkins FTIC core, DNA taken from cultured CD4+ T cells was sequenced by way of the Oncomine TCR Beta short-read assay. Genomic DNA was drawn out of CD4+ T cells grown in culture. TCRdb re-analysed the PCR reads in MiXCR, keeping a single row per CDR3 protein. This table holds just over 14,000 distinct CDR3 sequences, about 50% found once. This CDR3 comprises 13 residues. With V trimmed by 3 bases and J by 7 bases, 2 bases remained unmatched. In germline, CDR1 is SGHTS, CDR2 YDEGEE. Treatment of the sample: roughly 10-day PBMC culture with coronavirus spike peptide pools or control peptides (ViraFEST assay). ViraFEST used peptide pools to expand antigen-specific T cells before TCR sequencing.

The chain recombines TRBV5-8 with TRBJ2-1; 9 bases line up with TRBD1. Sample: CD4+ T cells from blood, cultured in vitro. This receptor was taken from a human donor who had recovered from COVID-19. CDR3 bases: TGTGCCAGCAGCTGGGACAGGGCGAATGAGCAGTTCTTC. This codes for CASSWDRANEQFF.